Below, 8 T cell receptor beta chains from the same sample are listed, as sequenced in a study of T cell changes during pregnancy in multiple sclerosis. Clones were read by immunoSEQ multiplex PCR, and TCRdb kept only the in-frame ones, dropping some. The sample has 50,000 to 55,000 clones, 90% to 95% seen once. The sample was CD4+ T cells from peripheral blood mononuclear cells, taken after pregnancy. Receptors were obtained from a female donor with multiple sclerosis, enrolled in a pregnancy study.

On this clone: One junction end does not reproduce the germline sequence, and a read error may be involved. The chain is built from TRBV10-2 and TRBJ2-7, with D maybe TRBD1 (5 bases). The CDR3 has 11 residues. Per germline, CDR1 WSHSY and CDR2 SAAADI. CDR3 sequence: CASSEGDRSNF. CDR3 in DNA: TGCGCCAGCAGTGAGGGCGACAGATCAAACTTC.

The rearrangement links TRBV7-6 to TRBJ2-5; 9 nucleotides agree with TRBD2. The CDR3 is made up of 14 amino acids. The trim removed 1 base at V and 5 bases at J, leaving 2 bases unmatched. Per the germline V gene, CDR1 is SGHVS and CDR2 is FNYEAQ. The chain's CDR3 is CASSLGGTSETQYF. The CDR3 DNA is TGTGCCAGCAGCTTAGGTGGGACTAGCGAGACCCAGTACTTC.

CDR3 residues: CASSLRGGSGQPQHF. In DNA, the CDR3 is TGTGCCAGCAGTTTAAGAGGGGGCTCGGGGCAGCCCCAGCATTTT. J is TRBJ1-5 and V is TRBV28, with 7 bases aligning to TRBD1. After removal of 2 bases from V and 7 bases from J, the junction contained 8 bases not matched to a gene. In germline, CDR1 is MDHEN, CDR2 SYDVKM. CDR3 length: 15 amino acids.

The rearrangement joins TRBV30 to TRBJ1-6; 7 nucleotides agree with TRBD1. This CDR3 contains 13 residues. Looked up from germline, CDR1 is GTSNPN and CDR2 is SVGIG (reference sequence). With 8 bases clipped from V and 5 bases from J, the junction kept 6 bases outside the gene matches. CDR3 nucleotides: TGTGCCGGGGACAGAACTAATAATTCACCCCTCCACTTT. Protein product: CAGDRTNNSPLHF.

The chain combines TRBV5-5 with TRBJ1-1; D is uncertain. CDR3 length: 15 residues. Per germline, CDR1 SGHKS and CDR2 YYEKEE (reference sequence). Trimming cost V 0 bases and J 1 base, with 10 bases left between them. The CDR3 spells CASSLVELKNTEAFF. The DNA of the CDR3 is TGTGCCAGCAGCTTGGTCGAGCTGAAGAACACTGAAGCTTTCTTT.

This rearrangement joins TRBV15 to TRBJ2-5; possibly TRBD1 for D (5 bases). The CDR3 spans 16 residues. The germline V gene encodes CDR1 LNHNV and CDR2 YYDKDF (reference sequence). V was shortened by 0 bases and J by 2 bases, with 13 bases between the two germline ends. The chain's CDR3 is CATSRDLDSTQETQYF. The CDR3 DNA follows: TGTGCCACCAGCAGAGATCTAGACAGCACACAAGAGACCCAGTACTTC.

The CDR3 loop is CASRRGSQPQHF. CDR3 sequence (DNA): TGTGCCAGCAGGAGGGGGAGCCAGCCCCAGCATTTT. This chain connects TRBV6-1 to TRBJ1-5, with D possibly being TRBD1 (6 bases). Germline CDR1 is MNHNS and CDR2 is SASEGT. The CDR3 is 12 amino acids. V was pared by 6 bases and J by 7 bases, with 10 bases between.

V is TRBV2 and J is TRBJ1-2, with TRBD1 as a possible D gene (6 bases). The CDR3 is 13 amino acids. Germline V gene sequence: CDR1 SNHLY, CDR2 FYNNEI. V was shortened by 6 bases and J by 7 bases, with 15 bases between the two germline ends. The CDR3 loop is CASRNGRGSGYTF. The DNA for the CDR3 is TGTGCCAGCAGAAACGGGAGGGGGAGTGGCTACACCTTC.